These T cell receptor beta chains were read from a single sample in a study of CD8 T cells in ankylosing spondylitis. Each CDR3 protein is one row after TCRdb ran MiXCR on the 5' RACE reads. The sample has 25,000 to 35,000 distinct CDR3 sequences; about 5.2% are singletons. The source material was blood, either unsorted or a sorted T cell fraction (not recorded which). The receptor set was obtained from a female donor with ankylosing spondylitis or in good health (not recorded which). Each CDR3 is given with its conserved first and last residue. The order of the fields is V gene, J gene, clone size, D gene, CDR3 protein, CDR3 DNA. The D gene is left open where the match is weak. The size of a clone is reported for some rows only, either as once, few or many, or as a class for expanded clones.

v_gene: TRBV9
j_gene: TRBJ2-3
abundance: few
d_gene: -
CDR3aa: CASSVAGGYTDTQYF
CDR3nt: TGTGCCAGCAGCGTAGCGGGGGGCTACACAGATACGCAGTATTTT

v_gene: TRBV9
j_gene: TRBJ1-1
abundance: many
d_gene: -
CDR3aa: CASSAGGRRDEAFF
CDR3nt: TGTGCCAGCAGCGCGGGGGGCCGCCGGGATGAAGCTTTCTTT

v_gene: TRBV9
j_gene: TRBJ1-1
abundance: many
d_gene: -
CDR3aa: CASSVGGLSNTEAFF
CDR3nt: TGTGCCAGCAGCGTAGGAGGCCTCTCGAACACTGAAGCTTTCTTT

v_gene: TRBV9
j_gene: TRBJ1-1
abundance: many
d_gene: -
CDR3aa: CASSVGGGSTEAFF
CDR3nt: TGTGCCAGCAGCGTAGGGGGGGGCTCCACTGAAGCTTTCTTT

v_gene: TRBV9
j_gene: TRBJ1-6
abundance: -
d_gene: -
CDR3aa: CASSVWENNSPLHF
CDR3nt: TGTGCCAGCAGCGTCTGGGAGAATAATTCACCCCTCCACTTT

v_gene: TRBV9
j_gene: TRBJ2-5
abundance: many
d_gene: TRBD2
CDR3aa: CASSVATSGGSQETQYF
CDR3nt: TGTGCCAGCAGCGTAGCTACTAGCGGGGGGTCACAAGAGACCCAGTACTTC

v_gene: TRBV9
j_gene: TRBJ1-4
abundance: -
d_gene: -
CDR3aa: CASSPGRGRATTNEKLFF
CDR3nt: TGTGCCAGCAGCCCGGGACGGGGAAGGGCTACAACTAATGAAAAACTGTTTTTT

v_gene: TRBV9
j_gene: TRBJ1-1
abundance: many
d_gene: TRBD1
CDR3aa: CASSSGQGGRAEAFF
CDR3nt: TGTGCCAGCAGCTCCGGACAGGGGGGTCGAGCTGAAGCTTTCTTT

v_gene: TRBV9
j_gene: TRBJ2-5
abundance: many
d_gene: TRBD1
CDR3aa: CASSVGRDRAQETQYF
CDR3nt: TGTGCCAGCAGCGTAGGCCGGGACAGGGCACAAGAGACCCAGTACTTC

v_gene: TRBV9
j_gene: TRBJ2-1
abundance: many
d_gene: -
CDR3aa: CASSVEWSSYNEQFF
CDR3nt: TGTGCCAGCAGCGTAGAGTGGAGCTCCTACAATGAGCAGTTCTTC

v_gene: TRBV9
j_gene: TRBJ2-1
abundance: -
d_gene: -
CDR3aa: CAGSVDSGVTRASYNEQFF
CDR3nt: TGTGCCGGCAGCGTAGACTCGGGTGTAACGAGGGCCAGCTACAATGAGCAGTTCTTC

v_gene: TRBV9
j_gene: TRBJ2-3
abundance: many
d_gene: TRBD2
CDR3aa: CASSATSDSAGTDTQYF
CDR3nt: TGTGCCAGCAGCGCTACTAGCGACTCGGCGGGCACAGATACGCAGTATTTT

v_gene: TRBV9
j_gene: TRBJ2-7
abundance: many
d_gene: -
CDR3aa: CASSPRGDEQYF
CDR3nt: TGTGCCAGCAGCCCGCGGGGTGACGAGCAGTACTTC

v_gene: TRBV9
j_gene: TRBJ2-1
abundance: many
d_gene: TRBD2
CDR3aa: CASSPRTSGHYNEQFF
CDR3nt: TGTGCCAGCAGCCCTCGGACTAGCGGGCACTACAATGAGCAGTTCTTC

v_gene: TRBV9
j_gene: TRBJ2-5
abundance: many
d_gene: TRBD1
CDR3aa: CASSHETGVAHETQYF
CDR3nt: TGTGCCAGCAGCCACGAGACAGGGGTTGCCCATGAGACCCAGTACTTC

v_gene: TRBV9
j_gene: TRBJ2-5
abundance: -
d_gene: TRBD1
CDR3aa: CASSVPGQGLEETQYF
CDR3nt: TGTGCCAGCAGCGTCCCGGGACAGGGTTTGGAGGAGACCCAGTACTTC

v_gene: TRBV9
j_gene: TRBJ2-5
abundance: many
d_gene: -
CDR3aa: CASSNVREETQYF
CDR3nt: TGTGCCAGCAGCAACGTTCGGGAGGAGACCCAGTACTTC

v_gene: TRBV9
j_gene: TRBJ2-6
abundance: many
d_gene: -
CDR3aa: CASSVATPPGANVLTF
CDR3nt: TGTGCCAGCAGCGTAGCTACCCCTCCTGGGGCCAACGTCCTGACTTTC

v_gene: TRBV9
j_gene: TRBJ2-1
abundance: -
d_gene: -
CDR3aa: CASSVAGRSNNEQFF
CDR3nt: TGTGCCAGCAGCGTAGCGGGGCGGAGTAACAATGAGCAGTTCTTC

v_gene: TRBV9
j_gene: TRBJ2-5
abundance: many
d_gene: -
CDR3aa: CASSGPSGGVETQYF
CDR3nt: TGTGCCAGCAGCGGCCCGTCCGGTGGAGTAGAGACCCAGTACTTC

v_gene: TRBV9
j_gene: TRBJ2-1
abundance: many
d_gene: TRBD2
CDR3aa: CASSPKTSGNYNEQFF
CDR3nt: TGTGCCAGCAGCCCTAAGACTAGCGGGAACTACAATGAGCAGTTCTTC

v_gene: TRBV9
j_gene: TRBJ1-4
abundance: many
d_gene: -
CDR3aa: CASSVPGHNEKLFF
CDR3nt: TGTGCCAGCAGCGTCCCAGGGCATAATGAAAAACTGTTTTTT

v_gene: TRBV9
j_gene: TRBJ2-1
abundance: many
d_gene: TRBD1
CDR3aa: CASSADPGQGNEQFF
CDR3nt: TGTGCCAGCAGCGCCGATCCGGGACAGGGGAATGAGCAGTTCTTC

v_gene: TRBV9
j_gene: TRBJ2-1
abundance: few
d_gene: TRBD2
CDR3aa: CASSVVGTSGVYNEQFF
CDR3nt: TGTGCCAGCAGCGTAGTGGGGACTAGCGGGGTATACAATGAGCAGTTCTTC

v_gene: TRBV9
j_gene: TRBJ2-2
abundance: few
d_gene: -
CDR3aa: CASSDGVGRERAGELFF
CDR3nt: TGTGCCAGCAGCGACGGGGTCGGAAGGGAGAGGGCCGGGGAGCTGTTTTTT

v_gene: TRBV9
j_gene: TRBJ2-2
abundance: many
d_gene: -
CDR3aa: CASSVAGSGTGELFF
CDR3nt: TGTGCCAGCAGCGTAGCAGGGAGTGGGACCGGGGAGCTGTTTTTT

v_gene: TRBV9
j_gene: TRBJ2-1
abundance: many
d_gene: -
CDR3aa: CASSVGLATYNEQFF
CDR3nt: TGTGCCAGCAGCGTAGGCCTAGCGACCTACAATGAGCAGTTCTTC

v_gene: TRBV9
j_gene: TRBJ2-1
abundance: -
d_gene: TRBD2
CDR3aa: CASSVDPIDGGDAGNEQFF
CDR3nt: TGTGCCAGCAGCGTAGACCCAATTGACGGGGGGGACGCGGGTAATGAGCAGTTCTTC

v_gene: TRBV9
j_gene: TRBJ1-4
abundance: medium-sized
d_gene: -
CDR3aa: CASSVELGLGGEKLFF
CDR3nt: TGTGCCAGCAGCGTAGAGCTGGGGCTAGGAGGAGAAAAACTGTTTTTT

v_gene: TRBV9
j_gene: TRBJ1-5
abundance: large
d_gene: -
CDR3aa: CASSQGPYSNQPQHF
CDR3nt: TGTGCCAGCAGCCAAGGACCGTATAGCAATCAGCCCCAGCATTTT

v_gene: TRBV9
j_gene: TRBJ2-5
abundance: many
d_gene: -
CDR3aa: CASSVDGRLGTQYF
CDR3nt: TGTGCCAGCAGCGTCGACGGCCGCCTTGGGACCCAGTACTTC

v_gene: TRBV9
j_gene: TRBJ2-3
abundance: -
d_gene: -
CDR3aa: CASSVAQQGVDTQYF
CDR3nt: TGTGCCAGCAGCGTAGCTCAACAGGGAGTAGATACGCAGTATTTT

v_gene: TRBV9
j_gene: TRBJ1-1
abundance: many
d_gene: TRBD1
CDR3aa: CASSVQPGQGSNEAFF
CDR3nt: TGTGCCAGCAGCGTACAGCCCGGACAGGGTAGCAATGAAGCTTTCTTT

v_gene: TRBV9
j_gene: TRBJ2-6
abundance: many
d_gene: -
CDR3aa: CASSQGIGSGANVLTF
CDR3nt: TGTGCCAGCAGCCAAGGGATTGGGTCTGGGGCCAACGTCCTGACTTTC

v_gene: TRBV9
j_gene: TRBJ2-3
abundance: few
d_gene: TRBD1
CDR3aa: CASSVLPGTEYTDTQYF
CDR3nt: TGTGCCAGCAGCGTCTTGCCCGGGACAGAATACACAGATACGCAGTATTTT

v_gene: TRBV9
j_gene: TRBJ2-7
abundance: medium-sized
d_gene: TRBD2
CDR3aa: CASAETSGSYEQYF
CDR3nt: TGTGCCAGCGCCGAGACTAGCGGGTCCTACGAGCAGTACTTC

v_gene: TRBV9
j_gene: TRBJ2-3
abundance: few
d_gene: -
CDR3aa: CASKRRTDGGTQYF
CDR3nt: TGTGCCAGCAAACGACGGACGGATGGGGGTACGCAGTATTTT

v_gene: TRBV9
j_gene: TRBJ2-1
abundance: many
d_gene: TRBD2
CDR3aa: CASSVASGTYNEQFF
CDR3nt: TGTGCCAGCAGCGTAGCTAGCGGAACTTACAATGAGCAGTTCTTC

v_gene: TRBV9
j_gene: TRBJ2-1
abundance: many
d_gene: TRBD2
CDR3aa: CASSGGDYRYHEQFF
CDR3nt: TGTGCCAGCAGCGGTGGGGACTACCGATACCATGAGCAGTTCTTC

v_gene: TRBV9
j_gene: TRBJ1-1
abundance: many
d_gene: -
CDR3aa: CASSVDENTEAFF
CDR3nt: TGTGCCAGCAGCGTAGACGAGAACACTGAAGCTTTCTTT

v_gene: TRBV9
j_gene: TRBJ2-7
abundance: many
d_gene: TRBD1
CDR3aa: CASSPGQGIYEQYF
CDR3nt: TGTGCCAGCAGCCCGGGACAGGGGATCTACGAGCAGTACTTC

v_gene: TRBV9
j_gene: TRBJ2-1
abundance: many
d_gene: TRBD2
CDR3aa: CASSPLLAGVVNEQFF
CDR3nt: TGTGCCAGCAGCCCCCTCCTAGCGGGAGTGGTCAATGAGCAGTTCTTC

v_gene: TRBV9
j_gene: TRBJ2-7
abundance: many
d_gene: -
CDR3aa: CASSVAELGYEQYF
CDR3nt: TGTGCCAGCAGCGTAGCTGAATTGGGGTACGAGCAGTACTTC

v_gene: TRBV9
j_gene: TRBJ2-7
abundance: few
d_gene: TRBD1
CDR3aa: CASSVDRGPYEQYF
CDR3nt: TGTGCCAGCAGCGTAGACAGGGGACCCTACGAGCAGTACTTC

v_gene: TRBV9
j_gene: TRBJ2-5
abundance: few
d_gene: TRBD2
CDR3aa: CASSSGGYKETQYF
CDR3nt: TGTGCCAGCAGCTCGGGGGGGTATAAAGAGACCCAGTACTTC

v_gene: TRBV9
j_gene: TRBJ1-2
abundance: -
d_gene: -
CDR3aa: CASSPTGSYGYTF
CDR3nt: TGTGCCAGCAGCCCAACGGGGTCCTATGGCTACACCTTC

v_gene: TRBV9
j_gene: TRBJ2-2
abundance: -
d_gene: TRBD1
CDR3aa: CASSVAGTGKNTGELFF
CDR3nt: TGTGCCAGCAGCGTAGCGGGGACAGGGAAGAACACCGGGGAGCTGTTTTTT

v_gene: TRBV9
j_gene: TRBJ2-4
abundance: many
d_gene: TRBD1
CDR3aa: CASSVGFGTAKLNIQYF
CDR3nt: TGTGCCAGCAGCGTAGGCTTCGGGACAGCCAAATTAAACATTCAGTACTTC

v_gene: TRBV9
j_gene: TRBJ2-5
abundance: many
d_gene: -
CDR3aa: CASSYLGAEETQYF
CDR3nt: TGTGCCAGCAGCTACCTTGGAGCGGAAGAGACCCAGTACTTC

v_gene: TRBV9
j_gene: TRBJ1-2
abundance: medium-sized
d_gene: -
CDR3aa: CASSVRAGQKSQGNYGYTF
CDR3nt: TGTGCCAGCAGCGTAAGAGCGGGCCAAAAGTCACAGGGAAACTATGGCTACACCTTC

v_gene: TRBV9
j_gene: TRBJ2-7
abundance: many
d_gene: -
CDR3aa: CASSVAGTSEYEQYF
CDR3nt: TGTGCCAGCAGCGTCGCCGGGACCAGCGAATACGAGCAGTACTTC

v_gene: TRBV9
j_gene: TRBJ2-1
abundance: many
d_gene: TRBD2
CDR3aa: CASSVRGVNEQFF
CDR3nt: TGTGCCAGCAGCGTACGGGGGGTGAATGAGCAGTTCTTC

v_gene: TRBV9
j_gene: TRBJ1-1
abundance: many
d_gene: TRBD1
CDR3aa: CASSADFGTVNTEAFF
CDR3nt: TGTGCCAGCAGCGCAGACTTTGGGACAGTGAACACTGAAGCTTTCTTT

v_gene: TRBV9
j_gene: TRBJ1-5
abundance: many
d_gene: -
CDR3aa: CASSVDTGWDQPQHF
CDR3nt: TGTGCCAGCAGCGTAGACACAGGGTGGGATCAGCCCCAGCATTTT

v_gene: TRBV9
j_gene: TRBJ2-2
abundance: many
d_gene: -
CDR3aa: CASSLLGGELFF
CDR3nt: TGTGCCAGCAGCTTACTAGGCGGGGAGCTGTTTTTT

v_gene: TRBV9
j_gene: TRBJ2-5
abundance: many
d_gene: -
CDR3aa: CASSVGRETQYF
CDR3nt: TGTGCCAGCAGCGTTGGCAGGGAGACCCAGTACTTC

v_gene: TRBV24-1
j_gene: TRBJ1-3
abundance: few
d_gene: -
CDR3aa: CATYGNTIYF
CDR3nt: TGTGCCACCTATGGAAACACCATATATTTT